This T cell receptor (beta chain) was recorded in a study of blood T cell repertoires in COVID-19 (dated by TCRdb to 2020 to 2021). In terms of the full investigation: Samples from collaborators originated in the United States, Italy and Spain and spanned both the acute and convalescent phases of COVID-19. Where HLA class I and class II types were available, the types were taken from metadata supplied by the sample provider, not from assay-based typing. Samples came from the ongoing ImmuneRACE study (first 160 participants) plus 1,254 subjects from 6 global collaborators. A freely available public database, intended as a resource for researchers studying the immune response to SARS-CoV-2, is where the repertoires were released. Deeply sampled blood TCRbeta repertoires from subjects exposed to, actively infected with, or recovered from COVID-19 were included in the dataset. The material from the prospective study consisted of cDNA or gDNA derived from T cells, B-cell-depleted T cells, or PBMCs. A de-identified subject ID, COVID-19 status, age in years and sex were almost always included in the sample metadata. Study-wide conclusions, independent of this receptor: How much clinical and demographic metadata was included differed by source and by participant, and the metadata was provided uncurated.

Worth noting for this clone: The specificity of this receptor is unknown. Per-base quality was not reported, and no clone a single base away is much larger than it.

The CDR3 contains 16 residues, cysteine and phenylalanine counted. Solely the CDR3 DNA is kept, with 48 bases framed from the first base. The germline V gene yields SGDLS for CDR1 and YYNGEE for CDR2. The germline ends are 10 bases apart after V is trimmed by 0 bases and J by 1 base. In the prospective study, participants were about 18 to 100 years old, resided in about two dozen geographic areas of the United States, and were enrolled through a virtual design. In the prospective study, participants were assigned to cohorts based on the clinical history participants reported in a screening survey and a study questionnaire. Each participant in the prospective study had whole blood, serum and a nasopharyngeal or oropharyngeal swab collected by mobile phlebotomists. Additional blood draws and questionnaires over an approximately 2-month period could optionally be provided by prospective study participants. Blood samples from the prospective study were shipped frozen or at room temperature prior to DNA extraction.

The immunoSEQ Assay, a bias-controlled multiplex PCR, was used to amplify TCRbeta CDR3 regions from genomic DNA. On the authors' methods: Within the assay, amplification of reference gene primers was used to estimate how many nucleated cells each sample contained. To quantify the absolute abundance of each unique TCRbeta CDR3 rearrangement, sequence reads were collapsed and filtered. For each sample, productive Simpson clonality was calculated as the square root of Simpson's diversity index across productive rearrangements. TCRdb carries this immuneACCESS record with in-frame sequences only. Its versions omit some clonotypes, under half of them owing to an unresolved V gene in the studies checked, with the rest unexplained. Clone size and V and J calls were adopted from that table, with D and trimming inferred from the DNA. This sample holds 250,000 or so clones; over 80% were observed only once. 4.1% of the sample rests with the top ten.

The chain was built from TRBV9 and TRBJ2-2; no D gene can be assigned with confidence. Sequencing was performed on PBMCs or T cells enriched from blood (not recorded which). The receptor was derived from a woman in her thirties with acute COVID-19. This receptor has the CDR3 CASSVGVQRNTGELFF. The base sequence is TGTGCCAGCAGCGTAGGGGTCCAGCGGAACACCGGGGAGCTGTTTTTT.